This TCR beta chain was sequenced for a study of cytomegalovirus exposure and HLA in healthy donors. PCR employed 60 Vbeta and 13 Jbeta primers. Produced via immunoSEQ multiplex PCR; TCRdb's table is partial and in-frame only. The sample contains roughly 190,000 clones, 82% of which appear only once. The CDR3 extends over 15 amino acids. CDR1 and CDR2 (germline): SGHTS, YDEGEE. V was trimmed by 4 bases and J by 0 bases, leaving 11 bases between them. Overall study results and limits: The authors later found HLA-associated TCR beta chains more clonally expanded than equally common others. A few of the chains that were CMV-associated were confirmed in vitro to be specific for CMV antigens.

Remarks on this clone: Its antigen is still unknown.

This rearrangement joins TRBV5-8 to TRBJ2-4; tentative D call: TRBD1 (6 bases). The source of this sequence is a woman between 18 and 29 years old in good health and CMV-seronegative. The sample taken for sequencing was PBMCs. For the CDR3, the DNA is TGTGCCAGCAGCAACGGACAGCTAGCCAAAAACATTCAGTACTTC. Protein sequence: CASSNGQLAKNIQYF.